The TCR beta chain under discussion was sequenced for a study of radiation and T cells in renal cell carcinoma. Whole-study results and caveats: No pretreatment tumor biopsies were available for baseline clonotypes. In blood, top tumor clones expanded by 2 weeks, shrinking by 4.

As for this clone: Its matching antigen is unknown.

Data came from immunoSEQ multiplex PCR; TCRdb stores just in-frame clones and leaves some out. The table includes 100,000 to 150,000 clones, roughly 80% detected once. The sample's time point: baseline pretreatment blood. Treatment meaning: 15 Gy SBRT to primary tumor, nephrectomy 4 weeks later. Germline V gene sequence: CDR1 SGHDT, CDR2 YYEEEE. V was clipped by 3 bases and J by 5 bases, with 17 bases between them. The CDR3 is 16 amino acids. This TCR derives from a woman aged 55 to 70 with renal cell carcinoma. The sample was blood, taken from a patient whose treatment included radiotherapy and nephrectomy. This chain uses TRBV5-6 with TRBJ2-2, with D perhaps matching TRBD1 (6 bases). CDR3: CASSSIYRESTGELFF. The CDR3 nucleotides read TGTGCCAGCAGCTCCATCTACAGGGAATCGACCGGGGAGCTGTTTTTT.